The next 27 T cell receptor beta chains were all read from a single sample in a study of immune evolution from preneoplasia to lung adenocarcinoma. Sequenced by immunoSEQ multiplex PCR; TCRdb stores in-frame clones only, minus some. Of under 15,000 clones detected, 65% to 90% appear once; the ten largest clones hold approximately 3%. The sequencing sample was made of FFPE lung adenocarcinoma in situ tissue. Receptor source: a donor older than 65 with lung adenocarcinoma.

In its sample, this clone was seen a few times. The gene calls are TRBV5-1 and TRBJ1-4, with TRBD1 matching 7 bases. This CDR3 comprises 14 residues. Germline assignment: CDR1 SGHRS and CDR2 YFSETQ. The V gene end was trimmed by 2 bases and the J gene end by 8 bases; junction bases not matched to a gene: 6. The CDR3 loop is CASSLETGKEKLFF. Here the CDR3 DNA reads TGCGCCAGCAGCTTAGAGACAGGGAAAGAAAAACTGTTTTTT.

This clone was seen only a few times. The chain couples TRBV7-9 to TRBJ1-4, with D possibly matching TRBD1 (5 bases). Trimming left V 1 base short and J 8 bases short, with 11 bases between. CDR1 is SEHNR, CDR2 FQNEAQ, per germline (reference sequence). The CDR3 spans 14 residues. The CDR3 DNA sequence: TGTGCCAGCAGCTTAGTAGGGACCTCGGAAAAACTGTTTTTT. Translated, it gives CASSLVGTSEKLFF.

DNA of the CDR3: TGTGCCACATCAGTCGGCAGAAATCAGCCCCAGCATTTT. This gives the protein CATSVGRNQPQHF. The chain employs TRBV6-6 and TRBJ1-5; D is ambiguous. V shed 10 bases and J shed 4 bases, with 14 bases lying between them. The CDR3 has 13 residues. Germline CDR1 is MNHNY and CDR2 is SVGAGI (reference sequence).

This clone was observed a handful of times. J is TRBJ1-1 and V is TRBV6-5, with D unclear. Germline lookup yields CDR1 MNHEY and CDR2 SVGAGI. CDR3 size: 12 residues. The V gene lost 6 bases and the J gene lost 0 bases, with 5 bases spanning the gap. The CDR3 nucleotides read TGTGCCAGCAGACGCTTGAACACTGAAGCTTTCTTT. This codes for CASRRLNTEAFF.

The gene calls are TRBV4-1 and TRBJ1-5; 9 positions agree with TRBD1. Trimming took 4 bases from V and 1 from J; bases not matched to a gene: 5. Per germline, CDR1 MGHRA and CDR2 YSYEKL. This CDR3 has 16 amino acids. CDR3: CASSPRTGGSNQPQHF. CDR3 coding DNA: TGCGCCAGCAGCCCGCGTACAGGGGGCAGCAATCAGCCCCAGCATTTT.

This clone showed up just once. The V and J genes are TRBV29-1 and TRBJ1-1, with unresolved D. This CDR3 spans 13 amino acids. Germline loops: CDR1 SQVTM, CDR2 ANQGSEA. The V gene lost 7 bases and the J gene lost 3 bases, with 15 bases spanning the gap. This CDR3 reads CSGSQRRDTEAFF. The CDR3 DNA sequence: TGCAGCGGATCACAGCGACGGGACACTGAAGCTTTCTTT.

The V call is TRBV19, the J call TRBJ2-6; D is ambiguous. Germline lookup yields CDR1 LNHDA and CDR2 SQIVND (reference sequence). There are 15 residues in the CDR3. V lost 10 bases and J 0 bases, leaving 13 bases between the germline ends. The CDR3 nucleotides are TGTGCCACGAATGAAGCAAACTCTGGGGCCAACGTCCTGACTTTC. Translated, it gives CATNEANSGANVLTF.

V and J are TRBV28 and TRBJ1-2; possible D gene TRBD1, 6 bases. CDR1 is MDHEN and CDR2 is SYDVKM in the germline V gene. Between the trimmed V and J ends, which lost 5 bases and 6 bases, there was a span of 22 bases. This CDR3 region has 16 residues. In DNA form, the CDR3 reads TGTGCCAGCAGTACGCCAGCGACCGACAGGTCCGATGGCTACACCTTC. It codes for CASSTPATDRSDGYTF.

The chain has TRBV6-1 and TRBJ1-2; D is ambiguous. V lost 6 bases and J 0 bases, leaving 8 bases between the germline ends. CDR1 and CDR2 from the germline V gene are MNHNS and SASEGT. This CDR3 is 13 amino acids long. CDR3 residues: CASRWGANYGYTF. CDR3 nucleotides: TGTGCCAGCAGATGGGGTGCTAACTATGGCTACACCTTC.

Only one count was recorded for this clone. This chain connects TRBV2 to TRBJ2-2; D unresolved. CDR1 and CDR2 from the germline V gene are SNHLY and FYNNEI. The V end lost 4 bases, the J end lost 2 bases, and 8 bases lay between the germline ends. This CDR3 is 14 amino acids long. The CDR3 protein is CASSGTVNTGELFF. CDR3 DNA: TGTGCCAGCAGTGGGACCGTAAACACCGGGGAGCTGTTTTTT.

This chain connects TRBV28 to TRBJ2-7; D not certain. This CDR3 spans 14 amino acids. The germline CDR1 and CDR2 sequences are MDHEN and SYDVKM. V was clipped by 7 bases and J by 3 bases, with 16 bases between them. The CDR3 spells CASNPNSDLYEQYF. CDR3 bases: TGTGCCAGCAATCCCAATTCCGACCTCTACGAGCAGTACTTC.

This clone was found a few times. The chain carries TRBV30 and TRBJ2-2; maybe TRBD1 (7 bases). This CDR3 region has 14 residues. Germline V gives CDR1 GTSNPN, CDR2 SVGIG (reference sequence). V gave up 8 bases and J gave up 3 bases, with 16 bases separating them. CDR3 amino acids: CARRQGGYTGELFF. CDR3 DNA sequence: TGTGCCCGGCGGCAGGGGGGATACACCGGGGAGCTGTTTTTT.

V and J are TRBV6-1 and TRBJ2-6; no definite D call. Germline values: CDR1 MNHNS, CDR2 SASEGT. The CDR3 contains 15 residues. V was trimmed by 7 bases and J by 2 bases, leaving 12 bases between them. CDR3 in amino acids: CASIPGKAGANVLTF. The CDR3, as DNA: TGTGCCAGCATCCCTGGAAAGGCTGGGGCCAACGTCCTGACTTTC.

The chain combines TRBV15 with TRBJ2-4, with a weak D call TRBD2 (5 bases). This CDR3 spans 14 amino acids. V was shortened by 1 base and J by 8 bases, with 12 bases between the two germline ends. From germline, CDR1 is LNHNV and CDR2 YYDKDF (reference sequence). CDR3 sequence: CATSRGRIRDIQYF. Written as DNA, the CDR3 is TGTGCCACCAGCAGAGGGAGGATCAGAGACATTCAGTACTTC.

V is TRBV27 and J is TRBJ1-1; 9 bases line up with TRBD1. CDR3 size: 15 residues. Germline trimming cut 4 bases from V and 5 bases from J; bases unmatched to any gene: 8. Per the germline V gene, CDR1 is MNHEY and CDR2 is SMNVEV (reference sequence). The CDR3 DNA is TGTGCCAGCAGTTATTCCGACAGGGGGATGACTGAAGCTTTCTTT. Translated: CASSYSDRGMTEAFF.

V is TRBV6-1 and J is TRBJ2-1; no firm D call. Germline CDR1 MNHNS, CDR2 SASEGT. The CDR3 spans 15 residues. Trimming left V 9 bases short and J 5 bases short, with 20 bases between. The chain's CDR3 is CASSSLWLRNNEQFF. Here the CDR3 DNA reads TGTGCCAGTTCCTCGTTGTGGCTTAGGAACAATGAGCAGTTCTTC.

The J gene is TRBJ2-7, the V gene TRBV29-1; 13 bases line up with TRBD2. The CDR3 totals 12 residues. Looked up from germline, CDR1 is SQVTM and CDR2 is ANQGSEA. Trimming at V came to 1 base and at J to 12 bases, leaving 3 bases not matched to a gene. The DNA of the CDR3 is TGCAGCGTTGAAGTGGGACTAGCGGGATTGTACTTC. This encodes CSVEVGLAGLYF.

This chain uses TRBV18 with TRBJ1-4; no clear D. The CDR3 totals 14 residues. The V gene's germline CDR1 is KGHSH and CDR2 LQKENI. Trimming stripped 8 bases from V and 8 bases from J, with 18 bases between. CDR3 nucleotide sequence: TGTGCCAGCCTTTTCACGGCAAGTGGAGAAAAACTGTTTTTT. Translated: CASLFTASGEKLFF.

The chain is built from TRBV11-3 and TRBJ2-5, with TRBD1 identical over 12 bases. Germline V gene data show CDR1 as SGHNT and CDR2 as YENEEA. This CDR3 is 15 amino acids long. The V and J ends lost 5 bases and 3 bases, in that order; junction bases with no gene match: 4. This CDR3 is CASSIGTGGEETQYF. The CDR3 DNA follows: TGTGCCAGCAGCATAGGGACAGGGGGCGAAGAGACCCAGTACTTC. The variable domain in full, with the rest retrieved from reference TRBV11-3 and TRBJ2-5, is EAGVVQSPRYKIIEKKQPVAFWCNPISGHNTLYWYLQNLGQGPELLIRYENEEAVDDSQLPKDRFSAERLKGVDSTLKIQPAELGDSAVYLCASSIGTGGEETQYFGPGTRLLVL.

This chain uses TRBV11-2 with TRBJ1-1; D perhaps matches TRBD1 (5 bases). The germline CDR1 and CDR2 sequences are SGHAT and FQNNGV. V lost 3 bases, J lost 7 bases, and 9 bases lay in between. The CDR3 is 12 amino acids. CDR3 amino acids: CASSFSRGEAFF. DNA for the CDR3: TGTGCCAGCAGCTTTTCGAGGGGTGAAGCTTTCTTT.

This rearrangement joins TRBV7-9 to TRBJ2-3; 12 bases are shared with TRBD2. Germline V gene lookup returns CDR1 SEHNR and CDR2 FQNEAQ (reference sequence). Trimming removed 5 bases from V and 4 bases from J; junction bases left unmatched: 7. This CDR3 contains 16 residues. This CDR3 reads CASSDRTSGTPDTQYF. Written as DNA, the CDR3 is TGTGCCAGCAGCGATCGGACTAGCGGGACCCCAGATACGCAGTATTTT.

The rearrangement uses TRBV28 and TRBJ1-5, with TRBD1 matching 8 bases. The V and J ends lost 1 base and 3 bases, in that order; junction bases with no gene match: 8. Germline CDR1 MDHEN, CDR2 SYDVKM. The CDR3 extends over 17 amino acids. The CDR3 bases are TGTGCCAGCAGTTTATATCATTACAGGGGGTTCAATCAGCCCCAGCATTTT. Translating it yields CASSLYHYRGFNQPQHF. Based on the CDR3 plus reference TRBV28 and TRBJ1-5, the full variable domain is DVKVTQSSRYLVKRTGEKVFLECVQDMDHENMFWYRQDPGLGLRLIYFSYDVKMKEKGDIPEGYSVSREKKERFSLILESASTNQTSMYLCASSLYHYRGFNQPQHFGDGTRLSIL.

The V and J genes are TRBV5-5 and TRBJ1-5; no clear D. V was clipped by 4 bases and J by 5 bases, with 10 bases between them. The length of the CDR3 is 13 residues. Looked up from germline, CDR1 is SGHKS and CDR2 is YYEKEE (reference sequence). The CDR3 sequence is CASSRVIDQPQHF. Written as DNA, the CDR3 is TGTGCCAGCAGCCGGGTAATTGATCAGCCCCAGCATTTT.

This clone was observed a few times. The chain uses TRBV11-2 and TRBJ2-1; no clear D. The CDR3 loop spans 13 amino acids. Deletions cut 3 bases from V and 9 bases from J, with 12 bases between. Germline V gene sequence: CDR1 SGHAT, CDR2 FQNNGV. The CDR3, as DNA: TGTGCCAGCAGCTTTGGGCTCCACGGTGAGCAGTTCTTC. Protein sequence: CASSFGLHGEQFF. Combining the CDR3 with reference TRBV11-2 and TRBJ2-1 gives the whole variable domain EAGVAQSPRYKIIEKRQSVAFWCNPISGHATLYWYQQILGQGPKLLIQFQNNGVVDDSQLPKDRFSAERLKGVDSTLKIQPAKLEDSAVYLCASSFGLHGEQFFGPGTRLTVL.

V is TRBV5-1 and J is TRBJ2-1, with D tentatively TRBD2 (6 bases). CDR1 is SGHRS, CDR2 YFSETQ, per germline. The CDR3 has 15 residues. V was clipped by 0 bases and J by 0 bases, with 7 bases between them. CDR3 region: CASSLGGDSYNEQFF. The CDR3 DNA reads TGCGCCAGCAGCTTGGGCGGGGACTCCTACAATGAGCAGTTCTTC.

By share, this clone ranks as medium-sized. The chain links TRBV28 to TRBJ2-3, with TRBD2 as a possible D gene (6 bases). This CDR3 is built from 14 residues. Deletions cut 6 bases from V and 7 bases from J, with 17 bases between. CDR1 is MDHEN, CDR2 SYDVKM, per germline. The CDR3 region is CASSRSEGRHTQYF. The CDR3 DNA sequence: TGTGCCAGCAGCCGCTCGGAGGGTCGCCATACGCAGTATTTT.

This chain links TRBV2 with TRBJ2-4; D is uncertain. Between the trimmed V and J ends, which lost 7 bases and 4 bases, there was a span of 11 bases. CDR3 length equals 13 residues. From germline, CDR1 is SNHLY and CDR2 FYNNEI. The CDR3, as DNA: TGTGCCAGCATCTCGGACGGAAAAAACATTCAGTACTTC. Translation gives CASISDGKNIQYF.